One and the same sample provided the 8 T cell receptor beta chains below, sequenced in a study of T cell responses to AZD1222 COVID-19 vaccine. Sequencing used immunoSEQ multiplex PCR; TCRdb keeps in-frame clones, though not all of them. The top ten clones hold more than 1.5% of a sample with about 180,000 clones, 94% of them seen once. The sample in question was peripheral blood, obtained 28 days after the second AZD1222 dose. The receptor source for this set is an adult who received the AZD1222 COVID-19 vaccine.

Notes on this clone: Compared with germline, one end of the junction differs, possibly owing to a read error. This chain connects TRBV12-5 to TRBJ1-2, with D maybe TRBD1 (5 bases). The CDR3 covers 12 residues. CDR1 is LGHNT and CDR2 is FRNRAP in the germline V gene. This CDR3 is CASALDISGYTF. CDR3 coding DNA: TGTGCTAGTGCTTTGGACATTTCCGGCTACACCTTC.

This sequence joins TRBV5-8 and TRBJ2-2; D tentatively reads TRBD1 or TRBD2 (5 bases each). V lost 2 bases, J lost 4 bases, and 12 bases lay in between. CDR3 length: 15 amino acids. The V gene's germline CDR1 is SGHTS and CDR2 YDEGEE. The CDR3 loop reads CASSFRGLSTGELFF. The CDR3 region has the DNA TGTGCCAGCAGCTTCCGGGGCCTGAGCACCGGGGAGCTGTTTTTT.

This clone was detected once. The V call is TRBV7-9, the J call TRBJ1-2; D gene uncertain. The CDR3 spans 12 residues. Germline V lookup: CDR1 SEHNR, CDR2 FQNEAQ (reference sequence). The V and J ends lost 5 bases and 3 bases respectively, with 7 bases between them. The CDR3: CASSPGDYGYTF. CDR3 coding DNA: TGTGCCAGCAGCCCCGGTGACTATGGCTACACCTTC.

The chain combines TRBV7-8 with TRBJ2-7; no firm D call. The CDR3 is 17 residues long. Trimming pared 0 bases from V and 4 bases from J, leaving 19 bases between. Germline V gene lookup returns CDR1 SGHVS and CDR2 FQNEAQ. CDR3 loop: CASSLAFAPSPAYEQYF. DNA of the CDR3: TGTGCCAGCAGCTTAGCGTTTGCCCCTAGTCCTGCATACGAGCAGTACTTC.

This chain connects TRBV5-5 to TRBJ2-7; TRBD1 agrees at 10 bases. The germline gives CDR1 SGHKS, CDR2 YYEKEE (reference sequence). The CDR3 is made up of 16 amino acids. Unmatched junction bases numbered 8, after V lost 2 bases and J lost 3 bases. This chain's CDR3 is CASSLSSRTGGYEQYF. The CDR3 nucleotides read TGTGCCAGCAGCTTAAGTAGTAGGACAGGGGGCTACGAGCAGTACTTC.

This clone was found once. The V and J genes are TRBV6-6 and TRBJ1-1, with D tentatively TRBD1 (6 bases). Trimming shortened V by 6 bases and J by 11 bases, and 22 bases separated the two germline ends. CDR1 is MNHNY, CDR2 SVGAGI, per germline (reference sequence). The CDR3 runs 14 residues. For the CDR3, the DNA is TGTGCCAGCAGCCTGAGCCGGGACATTGATTGGGCTTTCTTT. Protein: CASSLSRDIDWAFF.

This chain uses TRBV2 with TRBJ2-3, with D perhaps TRBD2 (6 bases). There are 15 residues in the CDR3. Germline V gives CDR1 SNHLY, CDR2 FYNNEI. V was trimmed by 4 bases and J by 2 bases, leaving 13 bases between them. CDR3 nucleotide sequence: TGTGCCAGCAGTGTAGCTAGCGCTGTCACAGATACGCAGTATTTT. It specifies CASSVASAVTDTQYF.

The chain couples TRBV19 to TRBJ1-1, with D perhaps matching TRBD1 (5 bases). CDR1 and CDR2 from the germline V gene are LNHDA and SQIVND (reference sequence). The CDR3 runs 13 residues. V lost 7 bases, J lost 2 bases, and 11 bases lay in between. The CDR3 reads CASMLGVNTEAFF. CDR3 nucleotides: TGTGCCAGTATGTTGGGGGTAAACACTGAAGCTTTCTTT.